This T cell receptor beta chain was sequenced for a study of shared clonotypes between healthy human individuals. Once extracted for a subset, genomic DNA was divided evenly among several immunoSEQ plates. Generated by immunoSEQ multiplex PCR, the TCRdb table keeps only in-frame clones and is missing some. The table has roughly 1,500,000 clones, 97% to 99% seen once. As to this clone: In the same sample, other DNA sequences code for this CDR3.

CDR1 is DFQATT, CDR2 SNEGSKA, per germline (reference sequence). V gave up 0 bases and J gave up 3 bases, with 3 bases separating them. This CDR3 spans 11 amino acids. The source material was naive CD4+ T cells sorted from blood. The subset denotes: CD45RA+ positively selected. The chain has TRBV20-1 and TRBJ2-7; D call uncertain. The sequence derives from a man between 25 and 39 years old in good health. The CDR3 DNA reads TGCAGTGCTAGAGAGAGCTACGAGCAGTACTTC. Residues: CSARESYEQYF.